One and the same sample provided the 14 T cell receptor beta chains below, sequenced in a study of cytomegalovirus exposure and HLA in healthy donors. In the PCR, 60 Vbeta and 13 Jbeta primers were used. The table came from immunoSEQ multiplex PCR; TCRdb's copy has only in-frame clones and leaves some out. The table records about 82,000 clones, about 78% of them present only once. The source material was PBMCs. The origin of the receptors is a man aged 45-60 years in good health and CMV-seronegative.

This chain joins TRBV6-5 and TRBJ1-3; no clear D. Germline V gene data show CDR1 as MNHEY and CDR2 as SVGAGI. The CDR3 length is 14 residues. Trimming removed 6 bases at V and 4 bases at J, with 13 bases between. Here the CDR3 DNA reads TGTGCCAGCAGATCGGGAGGCTCGGGAAACACCATATATTTT. This translates into CASRSGGSGNTIYF.

This clone was picked up a small number of times. The V gene is TRBV5-4, the J gene TRBJ1-6; TRBD1 matches 11 bases. The germline gives CDR1 SGHNT, CDR2 YYREEE (reference sequence). The CDR3 extends over 16 amino acids. The V and J ends lost 2 bases and 5 bases, in that order; junction bases with no gene match: 3. The DNA of the CDR3 is TGTGCCAGCAGCTTCGGGACAGGGGGGAATAATTCACCCCTCCACTTT. It is translated as CASSFGTGGNNSPLHF. The full variable domain, rest sourced from reference TRBV5-4 and TRBJ1-6, is ETGVTQSPTHLIKTRGQQVTLRCSSQSGHNTVSWYQQALGQGPQFIFQYYREEENGRGNFPPRFSGLQFPNYSSELNVNALELDDSALYLCASSFGTGGNNSPLHFGNGTRLTVT.

DNA for the CDR3: TGTGCCAGCAGTGATCGGGACAGGGGGCAAAACACCATATATTTT. It is translated as CASSDRDRGQNTIYF. V usage is TRBV2 and J usage is TRBJ1-3; 12 nucleotides align to TRBD1. CDR3 length: 15 residues. J was trimmed by 6 bases and V by 3 bases; bases with no gene match: 3. Germline CDR1 is SNHLY and CDR2 is FYNNEI.

The chain is built from TRBV9 and TRBJ2-3, with a weak D call TRBD2 (7 bases). Germline V gene sequence: CDR1 SGDLS, CDR2 YYNGEE. The V end lost 0 bases, the J end lost 4 bases, and 15 bases lay between the germline ends. The CDR3 covers 16 residues. CDR3 DNA: TGTGCCAGCAGCGTAGGGGTGGGGGGGCCCTCAGATACGCAGTATTTT. This encodes CASSVGVGGPSDTQYF.

The V and J genes are TRBV5-1 and TRBJ1-2, with 9 nucleotides matching TRBD1. V lost 0 bases to trimming and J lost 3 bases; unmatched junction nucleotides: 3. Germline V gene data show CDR1 as SGHRS and CDR2 as YFSETQ. CDR3 length: 15 residues. CDR3: CASSLEGQGDYGYTF. Here the CDR3 DNA reads TGCGCCAGCAGCTTGGAGGGACAGGGTGACTATGGCTACACCTTC.

This clone is categorized as medium-sized. The J gene is TRBJ1-4, the V gene TRBV4-2; 11 positions agree with TRBD1. The germline V gene has CDR1 LGHNA and CDR2 YNFKEQ. V trimming: 3 bases; J trimming: 12 bases; junction bases outside the gene matches: 9. The CDR3 is made up of 15 amino acids. The CDR3 DNA reads TGTGCCAGCAGCCAGGACAGGGGGCTAAGTGGTGAACTGTTTTTT. Encoded protein: CASSQDRGLSGELFF.

The V and J genes are TRBV28 and TRBJ1-1; 7 bases line up with TRBD1. The CDR3 loop spans 13 amino acids. Germline CDR1 is MDHEN and CDR2 is SYDVKM. Trimming removed 3 bases from V and 10 bases from J; junction bases left unmatched: 8. The CDR3 DNA reads as TGTGCCAGCAGTTTCTCAGGACAGGTACGAGCTTTCTTT. Translated: CASSFSGQVRAFF.

This clone was counted only a few times. The rearrangement uses TRBV28 and TRBJ2-7; a weak D match, TRBD1 (6 bases). Germline V gene data show CDR1 as MDHEN and CDR2 as SYDVKM. Trimming cost V 6 bases and J 3 bases, with 15 bases left between them. This CDR3 is 14 amino acids long. The CDR3 reads CASREETGFYEQYF. For the CDR3, the DNA is TGTGCCAGCAGAGAAGAAACAGGGTTCTACGAGCAGTACTTC.

The sample holds a few counts of this clone. The junction and the germline gene differ at one end; a read error may be behind it. This sample also contains other DNA sequences that code for the same CDR3. The CDR3 here is CASSVTETGELFF. The CDR3 DNA sequence: TGCGCCAGCAGCGTCACAGAGACCGGGGAGCTGTTTTTT. The chain couples TRBV5-4 to TRBJ2-2, with no clear D. Per germline, CDR1 SGHNT and CDR2 YYREEE (reference sequence). CDR3 length: 13 amino acids.

The chain uses TRBV6-6 and TRBJ2-3; D is perhaps TRBD2 (6 bases). CDR1 is MNHNY and CDR2 is SVGAGI in the germline V gene (reference sequence). The V and J ends lost 5 bases and 2 bases respectively, with 17 bases between them. The length of the CDR3 is 16 residues. Written as DNA, the CDR3 is TGTGCCAGCAGTAGCCCATCCGGGGGTACCACAGATACGCAGTATTTT. Residues: CASSSPSGGTTDTQYF.

The chain joins TRBV11-2 to TRBJ1-6; tentative D call: TRBD1 (5 bases). The CDR3 consists of 17 residues. Germline lookup yields CDR1 SGHAT and CDR2 FQNNGV. Trimming removed 5 bases at V and 9 bases at J, with 23 bases between. CDR3 bases: TGTGCCAGCAGCCCAGGGAATCGATATATATTAAGTTCACCCCTCCACTTT. Protein sequence: CASSPGNRYILSSPLHF. The full variable domain, completed using reference TRBV11-2 and TRBJ1-6, is EAGVAQSPRYKIIEKRQSVAFWCNPISGHATLYWYQQILGQGPKLLIQFQNNGVVDDSQLPKDRFSAERLKGVDSTLKIQPAKLEDSAVYLCASSPGNRYILSSPLHFGNGTRLTVT.

The chain employs TRBV7-9 and TRBJ2-3; 7 bases align to TRBD1. The CDR3 is made up of 14 amino acids. Looked up from germline, CDR1 is SEHNR and CDR2 is FQNEAQ (reference sequence). V lost 6 bases to trimming and J lost 0 bases; unmatched junction nucleotides: 3. Here the CDR3 DNA reads TGTGCCAGCAGTCGGACAGGAAGCACAGATACGCAGTATTTT. Translating it yields CASSRTGSTDTQYF.

In this sample, this clone turned up a few times. The chain combines TRBV6-1 with TRBJ2-7, with TRBD1 matching 7 bases. After removal of 6 bases from V and 2 bases from J, the junction contained 4 bases not matched to a gene. Germline V gives CDR1 MNHNS, CDR2 SASEGT. There are 13 residues in the CDR3. The CDR3 nucleotides read TGTGCCAGCAGAGCAGGGGGAGCCTACGAGCAGTACTTC. Its translation: CASRAGGAYEQYF.

V is TRBV15 and J is TRBJ1-3, with unresolved D. Trimming removed 4 bases at V and 0 bases at J, with 16 bases between. The CDR3 is 17 amino acids. Germline-derived CDR1 and CDR2 are LNHNV and YYDKDF (reference sequence). CDR3 DNA sequence: TGTGCCACCAGCATCGGGAGCGCGGTTAGCTCTGGAAACACCATATATTTT. It is translated as CATSIGSAVSSGNTIYF.